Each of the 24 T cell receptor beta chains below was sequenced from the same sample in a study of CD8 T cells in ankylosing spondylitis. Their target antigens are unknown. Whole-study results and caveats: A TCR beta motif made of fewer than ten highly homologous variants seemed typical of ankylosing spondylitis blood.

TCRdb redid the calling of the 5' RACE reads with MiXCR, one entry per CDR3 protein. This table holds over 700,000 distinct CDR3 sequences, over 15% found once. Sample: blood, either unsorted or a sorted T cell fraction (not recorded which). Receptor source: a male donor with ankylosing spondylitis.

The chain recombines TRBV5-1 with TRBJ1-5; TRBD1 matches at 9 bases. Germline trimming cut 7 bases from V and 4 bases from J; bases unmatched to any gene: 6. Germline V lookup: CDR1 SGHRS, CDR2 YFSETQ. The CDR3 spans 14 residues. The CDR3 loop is CASGPGQGNQPQHF. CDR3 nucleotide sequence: TGCGCCAGCGGCCCCGGACAGGGGAATCAGCCCCAGCATTTT.

The CDR3 DNA follows: TGTGCCAGCAGTTACTCGATAGGGGTCATGAACACTGAAGCTTTCTTT. This codes for CASSYSIGVMNTEAFF. The chain has TRBV6-5 and TRBJ1-1, with a possible D match to TRBD1 (5 bases). There are 16 residues in the CDR3. The V end was cut by 0 bases, the J end by 0 bases, with 11 bases between. CDR1 is MNHEY, CDR2 SVGAGI, per germline.

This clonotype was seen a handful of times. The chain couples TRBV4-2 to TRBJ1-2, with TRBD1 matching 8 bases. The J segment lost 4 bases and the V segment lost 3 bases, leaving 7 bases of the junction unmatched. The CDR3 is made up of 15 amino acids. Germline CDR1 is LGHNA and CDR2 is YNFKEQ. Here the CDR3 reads CASSQADRDTYGYTF. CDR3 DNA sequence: TGTGCCAGCAGCCAGGCGGACAGGGATACCTATGGCTACACCTTC.

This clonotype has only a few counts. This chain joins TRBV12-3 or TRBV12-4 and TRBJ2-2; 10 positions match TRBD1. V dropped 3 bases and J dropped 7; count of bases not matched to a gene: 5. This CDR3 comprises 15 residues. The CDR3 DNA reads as TGTGCCAGCAGTTTGGGGACAGGGGCTGGCGGGGAGCTGTTTTTT. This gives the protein CASSLGTGAGGELFF.

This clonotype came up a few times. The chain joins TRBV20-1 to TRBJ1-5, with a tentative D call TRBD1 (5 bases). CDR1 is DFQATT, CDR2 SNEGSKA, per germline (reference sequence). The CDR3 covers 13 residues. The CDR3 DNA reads TGCAGCCTGACCAGACAGCCTAATCAGCCCCAGCATTTT. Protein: CSLTRQPNQPQHF.

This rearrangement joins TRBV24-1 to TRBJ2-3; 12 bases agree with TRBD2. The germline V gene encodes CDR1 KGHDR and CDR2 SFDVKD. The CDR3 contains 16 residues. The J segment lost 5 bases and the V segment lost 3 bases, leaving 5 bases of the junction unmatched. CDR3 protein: CATSDPTSGRRDTQYF. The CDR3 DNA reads TGTGCCACCAGTGATCCGACTAGCGGGAGAAGAGATACGCAGTATTTT.

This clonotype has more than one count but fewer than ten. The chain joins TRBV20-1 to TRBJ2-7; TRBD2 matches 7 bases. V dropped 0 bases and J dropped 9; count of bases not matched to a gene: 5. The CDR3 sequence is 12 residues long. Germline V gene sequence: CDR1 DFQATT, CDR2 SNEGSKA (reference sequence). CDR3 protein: CSARDGTMGQYF. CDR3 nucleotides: TGCAGTGCTAGAGACGGGACTATGGGGCAGTACTTC.

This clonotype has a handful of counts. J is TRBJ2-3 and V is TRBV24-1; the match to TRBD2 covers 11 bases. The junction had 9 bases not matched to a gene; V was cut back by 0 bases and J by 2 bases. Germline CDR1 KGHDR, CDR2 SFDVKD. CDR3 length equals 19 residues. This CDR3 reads CATSDLDGLAGGYTDTQYF. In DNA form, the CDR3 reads TGTGCCACCAGTGATTTGGATGGGCTAGCGGGAGGCTACACAGATACGCAGTATTTT.

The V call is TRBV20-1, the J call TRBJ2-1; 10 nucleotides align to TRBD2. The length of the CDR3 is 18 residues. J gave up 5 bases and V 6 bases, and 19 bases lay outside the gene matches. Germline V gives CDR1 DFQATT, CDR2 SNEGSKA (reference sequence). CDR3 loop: CSAPRRLAGPRANNEQFF. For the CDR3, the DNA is TGCAGTGCCCCTAGGAGACTAGCGGGCCCCCGGGCCAACAATGAGCAGTTCTTC.

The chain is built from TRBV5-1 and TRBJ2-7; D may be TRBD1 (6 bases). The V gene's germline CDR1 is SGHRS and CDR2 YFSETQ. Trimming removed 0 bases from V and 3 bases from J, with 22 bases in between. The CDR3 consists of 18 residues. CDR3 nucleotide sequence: TGCGCCAGCAGCTTGGAAAGCCCAGGACAGCTTGAGGGCTACGAGCAGTACTTC. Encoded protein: CASSLESPGQLEGYEQYF.

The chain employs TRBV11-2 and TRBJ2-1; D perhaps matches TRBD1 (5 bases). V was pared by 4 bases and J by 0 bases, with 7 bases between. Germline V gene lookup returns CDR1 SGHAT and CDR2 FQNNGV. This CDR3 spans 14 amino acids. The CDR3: CASSSRVSYNEQFF. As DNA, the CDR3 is TGTGCCAGCAGCTCCAGGGTCTCCTACAATGAGCAGTTCTTC.

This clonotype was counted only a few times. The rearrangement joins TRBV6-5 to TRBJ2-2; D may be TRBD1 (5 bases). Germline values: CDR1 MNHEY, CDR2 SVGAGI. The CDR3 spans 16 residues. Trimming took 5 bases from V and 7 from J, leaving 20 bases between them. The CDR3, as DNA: TGTGCCAGCAGTCATACTCAGGGAAGGAAAGGCGGGGAGCTGTTTTTT. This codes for CASSHTQGRKGGELFF.

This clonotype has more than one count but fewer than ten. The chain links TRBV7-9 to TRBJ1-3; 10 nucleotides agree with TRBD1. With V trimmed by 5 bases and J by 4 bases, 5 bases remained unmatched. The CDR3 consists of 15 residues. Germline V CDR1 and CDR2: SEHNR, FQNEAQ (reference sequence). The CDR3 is CASSLRQGAGNTIYF. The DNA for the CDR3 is TGTGCCAGCAGCCTGAGACAGGGGGCCGGAAACACCATATATTTT. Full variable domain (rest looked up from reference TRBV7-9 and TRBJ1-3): DTGVSQNPRHKITKRGQNVTFRCDPISEHNRLYWYRQTLGQGPEFLTYFQNEAQLEKSRLLSDRFSAERPKGSFSTLEIQRTEQGDSAMYLCASSLRQGAGNTIYFGEGSWLTVV.

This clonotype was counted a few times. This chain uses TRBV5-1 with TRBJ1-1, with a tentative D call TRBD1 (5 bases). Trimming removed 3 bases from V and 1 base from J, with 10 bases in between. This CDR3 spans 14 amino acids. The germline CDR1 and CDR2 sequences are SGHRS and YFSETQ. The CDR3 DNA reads TGCGCCAGCAGCTCGGTGGGGGGGAACACTGAAGCTTTCTTT. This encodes CASSSVGGNTEAFF. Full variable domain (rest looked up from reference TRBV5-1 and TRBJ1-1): KAGVTQTPRYLIKTRGQQVTLSCSPISGHRSVSWYQQTPGQGLQFLFEYFSETQRNKGNFPGRFSGRQFSNSRSEMNVSTLELGDSALYLCASSSVGGNTEAFFGQGTRLTVV.

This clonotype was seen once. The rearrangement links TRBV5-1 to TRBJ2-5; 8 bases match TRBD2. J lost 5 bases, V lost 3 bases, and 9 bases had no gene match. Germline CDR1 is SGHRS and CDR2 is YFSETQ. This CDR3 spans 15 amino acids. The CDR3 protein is CASSWGSAGVETQYF. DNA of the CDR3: TGCGCCAGCAGCTGGGGGTCAGCGGGAGTTGAGACCCAGTACTTC.

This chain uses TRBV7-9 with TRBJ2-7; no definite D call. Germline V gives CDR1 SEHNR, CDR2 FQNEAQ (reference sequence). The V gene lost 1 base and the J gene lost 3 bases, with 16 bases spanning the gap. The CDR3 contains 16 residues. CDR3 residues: CASSLVASALFYEQYF. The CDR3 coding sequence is TGTGCCAGCAGCTTAGTGGCGTCAGCATTATTCTACGAGCAGTACTTC. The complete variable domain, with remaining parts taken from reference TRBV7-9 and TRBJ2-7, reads DTGVSQNPRHKITKRGQNVTFRCDPISEHNRLYWYRQTLGQGPEFLTYFQNEAQLEKSRLLSDRFSAERPKGSFSTLEIQRTEQGDSAMYLCASSLVASALFYEQYFGPGTRLTVT.

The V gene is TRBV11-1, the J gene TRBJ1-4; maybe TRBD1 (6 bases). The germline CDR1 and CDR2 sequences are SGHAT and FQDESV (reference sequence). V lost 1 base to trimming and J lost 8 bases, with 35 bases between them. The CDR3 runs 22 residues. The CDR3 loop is CASSLGPRPLSNLDRGREKLFF. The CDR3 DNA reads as TGTGCCAGCAGCTTAGGGCCGAGACCTTTGTCGAATTTGGATCGGGGGCGAGAAAAACTGTTTTTT.

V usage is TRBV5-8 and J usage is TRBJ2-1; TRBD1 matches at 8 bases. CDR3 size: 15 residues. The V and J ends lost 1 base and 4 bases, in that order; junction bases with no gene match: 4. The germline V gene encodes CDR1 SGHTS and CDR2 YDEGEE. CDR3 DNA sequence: TGTGCCAGCAGCTTGTCGGGACAGGTTTACAATGAGCAGTTCTTC. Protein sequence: CASSLSGQVYNEQFF.

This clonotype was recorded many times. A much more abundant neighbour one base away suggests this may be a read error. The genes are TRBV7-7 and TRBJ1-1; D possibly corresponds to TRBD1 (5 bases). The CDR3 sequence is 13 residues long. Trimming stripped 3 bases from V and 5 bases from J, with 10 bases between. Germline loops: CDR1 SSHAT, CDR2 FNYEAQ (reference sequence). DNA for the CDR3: TGTGCCAGCAGCTTGGAAGAGGGGACTGAAGCTTTCTTT. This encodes CASSLEEGTEAFF. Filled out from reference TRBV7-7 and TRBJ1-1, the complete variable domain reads GAGVSQSPRYKVTKRGQDVTLRCDPISSHATLYWYQQALGQGPEFLTYFNYEAQPDKSGLPSDRFSAERPEGSISTLTIQRTEQRDSAMYRCASSLEEGTEAFFGQGTRLTVV.

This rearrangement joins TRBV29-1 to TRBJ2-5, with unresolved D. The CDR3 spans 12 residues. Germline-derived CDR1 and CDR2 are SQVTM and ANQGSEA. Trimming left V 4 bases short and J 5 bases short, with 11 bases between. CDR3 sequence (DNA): TGCAGCGTTGTGGGAAATTCGGAGACCCAGTACTTC. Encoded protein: CSVVGNSETQYF.

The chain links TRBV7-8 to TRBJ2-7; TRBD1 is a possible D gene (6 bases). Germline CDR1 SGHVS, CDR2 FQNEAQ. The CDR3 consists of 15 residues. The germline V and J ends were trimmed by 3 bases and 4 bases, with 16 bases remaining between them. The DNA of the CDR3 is TGTGCCAGCAGCTTCGAGGGGGATCTGGTGTACGAGCAGTACTTC. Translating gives CASSFEGDLVYEQYF.

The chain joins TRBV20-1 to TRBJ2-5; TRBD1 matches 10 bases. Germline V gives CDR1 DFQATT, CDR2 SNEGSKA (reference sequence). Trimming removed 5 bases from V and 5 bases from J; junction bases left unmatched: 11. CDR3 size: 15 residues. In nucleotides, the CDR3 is TGCAGTGCTGACGCGGACAGGGGGTTAGGGGAGACCCAGTACTTC. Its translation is CSADADRGLGETQYF.

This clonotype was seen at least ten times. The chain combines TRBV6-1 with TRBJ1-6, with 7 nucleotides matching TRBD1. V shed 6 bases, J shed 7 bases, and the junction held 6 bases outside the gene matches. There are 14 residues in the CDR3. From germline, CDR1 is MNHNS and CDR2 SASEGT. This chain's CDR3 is CASRLRDSNSPLHF. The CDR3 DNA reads TGTGCCAGCAGACTCCGGGACAGCAATTCACCCCTCCACTTT.

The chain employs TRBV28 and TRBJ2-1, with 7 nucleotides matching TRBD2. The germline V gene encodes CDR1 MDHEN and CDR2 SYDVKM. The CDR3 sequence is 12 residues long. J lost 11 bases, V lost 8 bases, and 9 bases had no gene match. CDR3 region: CASRQAGFKQFF. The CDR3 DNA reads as TGTGCCAGCCGTCAAGCGGGGTTCAAGCAGTTCTTC.